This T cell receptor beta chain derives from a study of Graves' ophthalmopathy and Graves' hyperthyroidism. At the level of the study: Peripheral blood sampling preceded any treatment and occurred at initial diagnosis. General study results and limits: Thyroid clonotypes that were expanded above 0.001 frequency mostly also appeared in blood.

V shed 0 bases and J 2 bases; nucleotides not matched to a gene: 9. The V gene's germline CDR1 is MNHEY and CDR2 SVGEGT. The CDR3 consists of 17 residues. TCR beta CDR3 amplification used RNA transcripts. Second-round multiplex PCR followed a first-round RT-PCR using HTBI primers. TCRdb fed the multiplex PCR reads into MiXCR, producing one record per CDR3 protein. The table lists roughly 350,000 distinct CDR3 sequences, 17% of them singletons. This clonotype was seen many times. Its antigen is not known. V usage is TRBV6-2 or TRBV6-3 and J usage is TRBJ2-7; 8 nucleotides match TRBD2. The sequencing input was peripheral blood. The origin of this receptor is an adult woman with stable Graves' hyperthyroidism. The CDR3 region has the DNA TGTGCCAGCAGTTACTCGTTCCCGGGAGGGGGGACCTACGAGCAGTACTTC. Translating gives CASSYSFPGGGTYEQYF.